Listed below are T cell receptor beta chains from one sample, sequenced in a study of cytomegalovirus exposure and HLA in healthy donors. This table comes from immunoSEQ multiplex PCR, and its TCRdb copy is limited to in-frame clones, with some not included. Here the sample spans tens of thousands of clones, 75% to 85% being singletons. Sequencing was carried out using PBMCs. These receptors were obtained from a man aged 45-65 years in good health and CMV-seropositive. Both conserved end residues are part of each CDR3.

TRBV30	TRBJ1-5	CAWSTGVTQPQHF
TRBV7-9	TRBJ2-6	CASSPVGSASGANVLTF
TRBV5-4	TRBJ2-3	CASSLPLAGGLSTDTQYF
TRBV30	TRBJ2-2	CAWGRQGEGTGELFF
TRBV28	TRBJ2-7	CASSLYYEQYF
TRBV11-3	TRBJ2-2	CASSPRPDTGELSF
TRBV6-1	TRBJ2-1	CASRSTLGQFF
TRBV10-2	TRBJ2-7	CASSELAQSYEQYF
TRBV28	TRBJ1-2	CASRVGTGVSSGYTF
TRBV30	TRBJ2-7	CAWSGTGVTSYEQYF
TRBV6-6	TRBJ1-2	CASSGQGESGGYTF
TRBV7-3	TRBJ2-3	CASSSGLQYTQYF
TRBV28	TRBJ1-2	CASRLKTYGYTF
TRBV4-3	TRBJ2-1	CASSQDLIVVIYNEQFF
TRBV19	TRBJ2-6	CASSSTSGANVLSF
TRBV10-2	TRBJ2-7	CASRGFTGSGSSYEQYF
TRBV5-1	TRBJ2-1	CASSLVTSGGGNNEQFF
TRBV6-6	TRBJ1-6	CASSPLDRVNSPLHF
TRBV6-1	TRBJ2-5	CASSILAGVVETQYF
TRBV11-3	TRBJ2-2	CASRGAGELFF
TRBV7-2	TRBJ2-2	CASSSFGVNTGELFF
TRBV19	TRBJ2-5	CASSMMGDREGETQYF
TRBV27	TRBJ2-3	CASSLSVTSGGTDTQYF
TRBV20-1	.	CSATRPPEQYF
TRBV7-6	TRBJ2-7	CASSSWTANYEQYF
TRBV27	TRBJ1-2	CASSPHSSRDYGYTF
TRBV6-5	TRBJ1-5	CASRKTGVSNQPQHF
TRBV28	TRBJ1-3	CASSSPLPDRSPGNTIYF
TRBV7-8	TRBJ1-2	CASSLAGGQAGYGYTF
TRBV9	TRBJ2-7	CASSVVAQGPSSYEQYF
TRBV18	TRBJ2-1	CASSPFLIQGSVHEQFF
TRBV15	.	CATSRRRGYEQYF
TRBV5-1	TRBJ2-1	CASSSIAGGREQFF
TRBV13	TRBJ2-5	CASSLTSGGEETQYF
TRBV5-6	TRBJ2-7	CASSLMDRVYEQYF
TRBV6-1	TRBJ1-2	CASRPTGVSNYGYTF
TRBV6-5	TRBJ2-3	CASSFTGGADTQYF
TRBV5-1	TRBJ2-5	CASSSGLAGGQETQYF
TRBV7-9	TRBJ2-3	CASSLEVRVSEYF